This T cell receptor (beta chain) was captured in a study of T-cell memory formation after mild COVID-19. Regarding the study as a whole: There were some responding clones in pre-infection memory, which suggested that cross-reactive memory had joined. Clones that shrank (day 15 to 85) were balanced CD4/CD8, whereas later expanders leaned CD4+.

On this clonotype: Its antigen is still unknown.

The CDR3 consists of 15 residues. Germline CDR1 and CDR2: MDHEN and SYDVKM. V lost 4 bases, J lost 5 bases, and 17 bases lay in between. TCRdb re-called the 5' RACE reads with MiXCR, one entry per CDR3 protein. The repertoire has 300,000 to 400,000 distinct CDR3 sequences, approximately 15% of them found once; the top ten carry under 25%. This clonotype was obtained from a man aged 18 to 30 who had mild COVID-19 (a few samples of this study predate the infection). Cell type and time point are not known. This rearrangement joins TRBV28 to TRBJ1-1; TRBD1 might be the D (6 bases). The sequencing input was PBMCs or a T cell subset sorted from them (not recorded which). CDR3 in DNA: TGTGCCAGCAGTTCGGGCGGGCCCACAGGGACTGAAGCTTTCTTT. Amino acid sequence: CASSSGGPTGTEAFF.